This T cell receptor beta chain was documented in a study of Tregs in tolerant kidney transplant recipients. Related graft donors supplied nonmyeloablative bone marrow transplants, and mixed chimerism was transient. Produced via immunoSEQ multiplex PCR; TCRdb's table is partial and in-frame only. The data show about 52,000 clones, 91% seen once. The ends were cut back, 5 bases at V and 4 bases at J, with 10 bases in the middle. Germline CDR1 reads SGDLS; CDR2 reads YYNGEE. The CDR3 has 14 residues. Sequenced here: CD8+ T cells from blood (PBMCs), sampled 24 months after the transplant. The chain couples TRBV9 to TRBJ2-6, with D unresolved. The receptor was isolated from a human patient who received a combined kidney and bone marrow transplant. T cells may partly derive from the graft donor. The CDR3 here is CASSSQRGANVLTF. CDR3 nucleotide sequence: TGTGCCAGCAGTAGTCAGAGGGGGGCCAACGTCCTGACTTTC.